This TCR beta chain was obtained from a study of blood T cell repertoires in COVID-19. As for the study in general: PBMCs, B-cell-depleted T cells, or T cells provided the cDNA or gDNA that made up the material.

J gave up 1 base and V 0 bases, and 2 bases lay outside the gene matches. This CDR3 spans 15 amino acids. Germline V gives CDR1 SGHVS, CDR2 FQNEAQ. Sequencing was performed with immunoSEQ multiplex PCR; in TCRdb, only in-frame clones are kept and a portion is missing. The sample has 97,000 or so clones, about 72% seen once. This TCR derives from a man in his sixties with active or convalescent COVID-19. The gene calls are TRBV7-8 and TRBJ1-1; 7 nucleotides line up with TRBD1. Input material: peripheral blood. CDR3 sequence reads: CASSLAGTANTEAFF. CDR3 nucleotides: TGTGCCAGCAGCTTAGCCGGGACAGCGAACACTGAAGCTTTCTTT. Based on the CDR3 plus reference TRBV7-8 and TRBJ1-1, the full variable domain is GAGVSQSPRYKVAKRGQDVALRCDPISGHVSLFWYQQALGQGPEFLTYFQNEAQLDKSGLPSDRFFAERPEGSVSTLKIQRTQQEDSAVYLCASSLAGTANTEAFFGQGTRLTVV.